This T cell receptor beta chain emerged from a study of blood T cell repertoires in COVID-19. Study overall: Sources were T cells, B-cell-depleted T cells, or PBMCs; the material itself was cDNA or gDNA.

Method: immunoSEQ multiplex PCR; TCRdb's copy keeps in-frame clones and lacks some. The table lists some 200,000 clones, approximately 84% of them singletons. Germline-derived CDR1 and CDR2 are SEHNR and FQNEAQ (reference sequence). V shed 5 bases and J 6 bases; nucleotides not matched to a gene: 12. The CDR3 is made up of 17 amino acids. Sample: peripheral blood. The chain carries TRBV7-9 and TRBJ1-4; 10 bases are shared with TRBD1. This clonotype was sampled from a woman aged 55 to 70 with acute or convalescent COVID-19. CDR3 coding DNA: TGTGCCAGCAGCATTCCGGGACAGGGGATGGAATATGAAAAACTGTTTTTT. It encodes CASSIPGQGMEYEKLFF.